This T cell receptor beta chain was obtained from a study of shared clonotypes between healthy human individuals. General study results and limits: Sequencing of the sorted subsets was shown by rarefaction to be incomplete despite large depth.

CD45RO-negative CD8 cells positively selected for CCR7 made up the naive population, which excluded terminally differentiated effector memory CD45RA+ cells. V lost 5 bases and J lost 2; bases outside the gene matches: 4. Germline V gives CDR1 MNHEY, CDR2 SMNVEV (reference sequence). This CDR3 comprises 14 residues. As to this clone: Antigen: not known.

Produced via immunoSEQ multiplex PCR; TCRdb's table is partial and in-frame only. The table lists about 2.1 million clones, about 94% of them singletons. V gene TRBV27 combines with J gene TRBJ2-5, with TRBD2 matching over 8 bases. The specimen sequenced was naive CD8+ T cells from PBMCs. The TCR was taken from a man in his late teens or twenties in good health. Some clones in this sample may be carry-over from other donors' samples. CDR3 DNA sequence: TGTGCCAGCAGTCCGGGACTAGAACAAGAGACCCAGTACTTC. This translates into CASSPGLEQETQYF.